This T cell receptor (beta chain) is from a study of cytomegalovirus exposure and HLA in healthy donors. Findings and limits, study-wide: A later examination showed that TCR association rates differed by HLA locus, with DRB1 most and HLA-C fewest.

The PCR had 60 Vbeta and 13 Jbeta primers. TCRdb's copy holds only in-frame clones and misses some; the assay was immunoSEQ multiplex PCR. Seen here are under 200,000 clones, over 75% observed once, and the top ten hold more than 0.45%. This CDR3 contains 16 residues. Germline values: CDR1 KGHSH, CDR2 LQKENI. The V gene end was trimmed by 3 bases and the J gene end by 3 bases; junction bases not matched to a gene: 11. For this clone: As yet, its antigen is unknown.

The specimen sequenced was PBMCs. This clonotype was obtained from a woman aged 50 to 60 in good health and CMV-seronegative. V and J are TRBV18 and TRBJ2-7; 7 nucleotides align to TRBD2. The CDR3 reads CASSPPLGGVRYEQYF. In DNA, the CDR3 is TGTGCCAGCTCACCCCCCCTTGGGGGGGTACGCTACGAGCAGTACTTC.